This TCR beta chain was sequenced for a study of OX40 agonist ivuxolimab in advanced cancers. Overall study: Patients received ivuxolimab, an agonistic anti-OX40 (CD134) antibody. Study-wide results and limits: In the expanded peripheral T cells, antigen specificity was never determined. The study observed clonal expansion of CD4+ and CD8+ blood T cells by week 6 at 0.1 to 3.0 mg/kg.

Sequencing used immunoSEQ multiplex PCR; TCRdb keeps in-frame clones, though not all of them. This sample has about 82,000 clones, with about 88% found just once. With regard to this clone: The antigen remains undetermined.

This CDR3 has 16 residues. The junction had 9 bases not matched to a gene; V was cut back by 2 bases and J by 4 bases. Germline CDR1 is MNHNS and CDR2 is SASEGT. This TCR came from an adult with an advanced solid tumor such as melanoma, head and neck, liver or kidney cancer. Material: CD4+ or CD8+ T cells sorted from blood, obtained in a trial of the OX40 agonist ivuxolimab. The chain recombines TRBV6-1 with TRBJ1-2, with 8 bases that match TRBD1. The CDR3 DNA is TGTGCCAGCAGTGAATATAGGGACAGGCCTAGCTATGGCTACACCTTC. Encoded protein: CASSEYRDRPSYGYTF.